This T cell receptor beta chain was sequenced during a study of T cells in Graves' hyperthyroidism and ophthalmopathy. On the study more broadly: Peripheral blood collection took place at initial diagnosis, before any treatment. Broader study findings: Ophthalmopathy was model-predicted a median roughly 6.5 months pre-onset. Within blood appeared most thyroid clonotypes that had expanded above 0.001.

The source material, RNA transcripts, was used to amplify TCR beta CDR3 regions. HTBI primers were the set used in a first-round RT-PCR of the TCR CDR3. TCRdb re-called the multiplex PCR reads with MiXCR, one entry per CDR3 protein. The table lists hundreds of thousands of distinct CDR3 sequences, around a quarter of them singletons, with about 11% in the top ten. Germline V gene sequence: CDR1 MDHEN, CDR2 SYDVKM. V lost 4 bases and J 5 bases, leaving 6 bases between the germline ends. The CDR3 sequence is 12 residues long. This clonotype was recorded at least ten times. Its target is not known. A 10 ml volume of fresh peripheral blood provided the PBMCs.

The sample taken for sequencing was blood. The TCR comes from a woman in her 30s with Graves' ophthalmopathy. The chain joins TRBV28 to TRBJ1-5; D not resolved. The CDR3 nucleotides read TGTGCCAGCAGTTCCCGGGATCAGCCCCAGCATTTT. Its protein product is CASSSRDQPQHF.